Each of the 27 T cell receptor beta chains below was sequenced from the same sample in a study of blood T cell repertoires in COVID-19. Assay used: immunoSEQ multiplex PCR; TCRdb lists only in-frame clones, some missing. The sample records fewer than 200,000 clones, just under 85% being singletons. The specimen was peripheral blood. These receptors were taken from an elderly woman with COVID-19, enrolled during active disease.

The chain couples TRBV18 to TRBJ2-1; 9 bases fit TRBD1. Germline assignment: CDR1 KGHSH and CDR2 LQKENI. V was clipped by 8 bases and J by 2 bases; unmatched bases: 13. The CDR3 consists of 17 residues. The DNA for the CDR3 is TGTGCCAGCCACTACCCTAGTGGGGACAGGGCCTACAATGAGCAGTTCTTC. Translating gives CASHYPSGDRAYNEQFF.

The CDR3 region is CASSPTGGPYNEQFF. For the CDR3, the DNA is TGTGCCAGCAGCCCGACAGGGGGGCCCTACAATGAGCAGTTCTTC. V usage is TRBV6-5 and J usage is TRBJ2-1; 9 nucleotides agree with TRBD1. Unmatched junction bases numbered 5, after V lost 6 bases and J lost 2 bases. The CDR3 loop spans 15 amino acids. The germline V gene encodes CDR1 MNHEY and CDR2 SVGAGI.

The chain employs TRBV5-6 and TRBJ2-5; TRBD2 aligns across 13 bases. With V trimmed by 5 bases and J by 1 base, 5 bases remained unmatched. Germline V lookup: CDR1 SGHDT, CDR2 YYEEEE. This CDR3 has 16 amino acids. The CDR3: CASRLLAGGIQETQYF. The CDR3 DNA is TGTGCCAGCAGACTACTAGCGGGGGGGATCCAAGAGACCCAGTACTTC.

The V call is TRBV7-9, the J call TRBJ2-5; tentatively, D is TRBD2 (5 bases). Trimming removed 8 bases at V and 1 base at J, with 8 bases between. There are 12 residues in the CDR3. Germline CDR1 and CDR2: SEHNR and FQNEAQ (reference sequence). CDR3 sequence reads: CASSGFQETQYF. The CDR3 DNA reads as TGTGCCAGCTCGGGATTCCAAGAGACCCAGTACTTC.

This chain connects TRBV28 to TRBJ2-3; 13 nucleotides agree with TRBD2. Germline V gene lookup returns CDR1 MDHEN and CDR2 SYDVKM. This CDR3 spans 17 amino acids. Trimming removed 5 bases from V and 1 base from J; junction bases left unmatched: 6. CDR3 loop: CASSTSGREGGTDTQYF. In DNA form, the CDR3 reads TGTGCCAGCAGTACTAGCGGGAGGGAGGGTGGCACAGATACGCAGTATTTT.

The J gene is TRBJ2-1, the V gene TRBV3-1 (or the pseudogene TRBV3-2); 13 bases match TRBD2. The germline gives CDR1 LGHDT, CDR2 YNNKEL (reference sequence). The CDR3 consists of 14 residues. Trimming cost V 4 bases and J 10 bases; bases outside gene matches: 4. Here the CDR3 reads CASSLGLAGDEQFF. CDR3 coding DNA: TGTGCCAGCAGCCTCGGACTAGCGGGAGACGAGCAGTTCTTC.

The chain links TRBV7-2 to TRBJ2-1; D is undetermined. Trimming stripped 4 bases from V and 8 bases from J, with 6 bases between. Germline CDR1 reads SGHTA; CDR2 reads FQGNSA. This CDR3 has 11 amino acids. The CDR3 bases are TGTGCCAGCAGCTCGTATGATGAGCAGTTCTTC. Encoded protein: CASSSYDEQFF.

CDR3 DNA sequence: TGTGCCAGCTCACCTGTACAGGGGGGGTCTGAAGCTTTCTTT. It encodes CASSPVQGGSEAFF. The V gene is TRBV18, the J gene TRBJ1-1, with TRBD1 identical over 8 bases. Unmatched junction bases numbered 6, after V lost 3 bases and J lost 6 bases. The CDR3 runs 14 residues. In germline, CDR1 is KGHSH, CDR2 LQKENI.

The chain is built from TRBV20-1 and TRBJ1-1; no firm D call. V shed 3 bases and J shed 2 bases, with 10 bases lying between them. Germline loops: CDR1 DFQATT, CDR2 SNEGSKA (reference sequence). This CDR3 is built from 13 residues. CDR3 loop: CSASSPGNTEAFF. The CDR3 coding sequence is TGCAGTGCTAGTAGTCCGGGAAACACTGAAGCTTTCTTT.

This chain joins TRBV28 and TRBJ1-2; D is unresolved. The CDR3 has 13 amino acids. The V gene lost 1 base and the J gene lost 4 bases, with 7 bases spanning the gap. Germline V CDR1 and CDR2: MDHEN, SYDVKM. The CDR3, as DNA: TGTGCCAGCAGTTTATCGGGTGCCTATGGCTACACCTTC. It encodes CASSLSGAYGYTF.

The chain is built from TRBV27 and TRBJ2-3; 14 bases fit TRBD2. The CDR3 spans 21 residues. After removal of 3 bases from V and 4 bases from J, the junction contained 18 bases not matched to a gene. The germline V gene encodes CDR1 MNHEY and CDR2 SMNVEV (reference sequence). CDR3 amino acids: CASSFIPPSGTSGRRSDTQYF. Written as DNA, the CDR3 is TGTGCCAGCAGTTTCATTCCCCCGTCCGGGACTAGCGGGAGACGGTCAGATACGCAGTATTTT.

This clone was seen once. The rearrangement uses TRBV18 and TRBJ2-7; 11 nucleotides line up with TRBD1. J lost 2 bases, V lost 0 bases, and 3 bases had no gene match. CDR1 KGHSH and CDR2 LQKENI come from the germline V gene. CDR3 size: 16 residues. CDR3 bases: TGTGCCAGCTCACCACCTTTGGGACAGGGGGCCTACGAGCAGTACTTC. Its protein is CASSPPLGQGAYEQYF.

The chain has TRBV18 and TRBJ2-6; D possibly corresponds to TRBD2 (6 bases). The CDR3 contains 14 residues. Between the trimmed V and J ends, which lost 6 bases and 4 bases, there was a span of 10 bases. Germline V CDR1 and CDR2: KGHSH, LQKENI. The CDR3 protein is CASSGGSGANVLTF. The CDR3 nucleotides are TGTGCCAGCTCGGGGGGATCCGGGGCCAACGTCCTGACTTTC.

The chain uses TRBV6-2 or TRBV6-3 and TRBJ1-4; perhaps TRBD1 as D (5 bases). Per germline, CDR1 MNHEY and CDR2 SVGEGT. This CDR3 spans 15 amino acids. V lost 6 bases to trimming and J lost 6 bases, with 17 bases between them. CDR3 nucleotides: TGTGCCAGCAGCACCGACGGTCCGGGGGATGAAAAACTGTTTTTT. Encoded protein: CASSTDGPGDEKLFF.

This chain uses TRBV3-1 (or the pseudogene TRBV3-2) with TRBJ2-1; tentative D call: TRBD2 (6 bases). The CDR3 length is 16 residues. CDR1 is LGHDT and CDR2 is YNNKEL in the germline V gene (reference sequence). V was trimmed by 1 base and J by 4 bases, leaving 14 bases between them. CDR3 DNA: TGTGCCAGCAGCCAAGTTGGCCTAGCGTATTACAATGAGCAGTTCTTC. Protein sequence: CASSQVGLAYYNEQFF.

This CDR3 is CASSPKKRANYEQYF. DNA of the CDR3: TGTGCCAGCAGCCCTAAAAAGCGGGCAAACTACGAGCAGTACTTC. The rearrangement links TRBV21-1 to TRBJ2-7; the D call TRBD2 from the table was never checked on the DNA. TRBV21-1 is given as a pseudogene. This CDR3 region has 15 residues.

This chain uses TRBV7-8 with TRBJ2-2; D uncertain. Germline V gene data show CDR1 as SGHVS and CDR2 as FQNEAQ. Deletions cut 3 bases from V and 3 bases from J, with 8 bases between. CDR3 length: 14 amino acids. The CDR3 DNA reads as TGTGCCAGCAGCTTGGCCCAATACACCGGGGAGCTGTTTTTT. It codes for CASSLAQYTGELFF.

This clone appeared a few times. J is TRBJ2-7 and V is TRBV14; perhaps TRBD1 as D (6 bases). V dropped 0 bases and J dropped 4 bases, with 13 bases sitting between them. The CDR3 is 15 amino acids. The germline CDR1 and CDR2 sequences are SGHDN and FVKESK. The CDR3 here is CASSQDGRGWYEQYF. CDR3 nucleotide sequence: TGTGCCAGCAGCCAAGATGGCAGGGGCTGGTACGAGCAGTACTTC.

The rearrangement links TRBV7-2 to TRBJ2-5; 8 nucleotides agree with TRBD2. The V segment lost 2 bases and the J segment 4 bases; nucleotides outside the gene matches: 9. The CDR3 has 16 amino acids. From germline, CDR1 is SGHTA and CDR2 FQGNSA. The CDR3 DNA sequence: TGTGCCAGCAGCTTAAATGGCGGGGGGAGTGGAGAGACCCAGTACTTC. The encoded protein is CASSLNGGGSGETQYF. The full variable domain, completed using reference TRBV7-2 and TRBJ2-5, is GAGVSQSPSNKVTEKGKDVELRCDPISGHTALYWYRQSLGQGLEFLIYFQGNSAPDKSGLPSDRFSAERTGGSVSTLTIQRTQQEDSAVYLCASSLNGGGSGETQYFGPGTRLLVL.

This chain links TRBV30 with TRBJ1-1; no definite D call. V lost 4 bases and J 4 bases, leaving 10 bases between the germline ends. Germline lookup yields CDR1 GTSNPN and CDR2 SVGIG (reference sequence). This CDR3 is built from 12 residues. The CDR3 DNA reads TGTGCCTGGAAGTCGCGGTCCACTGAAGCTTTCTTT. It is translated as CAWKSRSTEAFF.

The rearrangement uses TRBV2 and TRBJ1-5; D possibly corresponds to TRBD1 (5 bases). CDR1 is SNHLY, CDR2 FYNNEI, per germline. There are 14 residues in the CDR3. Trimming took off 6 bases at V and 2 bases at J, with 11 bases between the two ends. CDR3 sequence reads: CASSLGGGNQPQHF. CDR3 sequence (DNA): TGTGCCAGCAGCCTCGGAGGGGGCAATCAGCCCCAGCATTTT.

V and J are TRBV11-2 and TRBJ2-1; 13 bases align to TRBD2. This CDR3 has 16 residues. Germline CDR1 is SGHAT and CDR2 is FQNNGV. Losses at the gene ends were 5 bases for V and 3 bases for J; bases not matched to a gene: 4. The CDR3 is CASSPGTSGNYNEQFF. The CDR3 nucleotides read TGTGCCAGCAGCCCAGGGACTAGCGGGAACTACAATGAGCAGTTCTTC.

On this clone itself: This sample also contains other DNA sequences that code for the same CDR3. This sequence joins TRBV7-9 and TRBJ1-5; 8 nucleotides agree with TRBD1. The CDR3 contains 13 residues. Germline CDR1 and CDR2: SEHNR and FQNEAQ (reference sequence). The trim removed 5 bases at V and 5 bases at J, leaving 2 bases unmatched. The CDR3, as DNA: TGTGCCAGCAGCATACAGGGGGATCAGCCCCAGCATTTT. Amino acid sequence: CASSIQGDQPQHF.

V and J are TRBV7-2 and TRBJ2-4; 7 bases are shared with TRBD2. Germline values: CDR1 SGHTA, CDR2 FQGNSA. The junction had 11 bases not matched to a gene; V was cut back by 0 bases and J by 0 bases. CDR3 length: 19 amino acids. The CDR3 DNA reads TGTGCCAGCAGCTTAGCGAGGGAGGGCCGTGATGTAGCCAAAAACATTCAGTACTTC. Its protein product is CASSLAREGRDVAKNIQYF.

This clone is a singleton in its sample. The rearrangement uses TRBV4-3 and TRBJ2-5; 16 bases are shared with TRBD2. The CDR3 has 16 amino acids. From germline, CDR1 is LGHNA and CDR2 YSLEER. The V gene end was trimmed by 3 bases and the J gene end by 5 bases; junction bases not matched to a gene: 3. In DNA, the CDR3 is TGCGCCAGCAGCCAGGGGACTAGCGGGGGGGGTGAGACCCAGTACTTC. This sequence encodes CASSQGTSGGGETQYF.

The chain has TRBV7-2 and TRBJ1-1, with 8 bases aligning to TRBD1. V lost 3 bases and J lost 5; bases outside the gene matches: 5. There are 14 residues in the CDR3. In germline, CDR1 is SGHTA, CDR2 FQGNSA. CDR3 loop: CASSLSRGRTEAFF. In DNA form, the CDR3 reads TGTGCCAGCAGCTTGAGCAGGGGGCGGACTGAAGCTTTCTTT.

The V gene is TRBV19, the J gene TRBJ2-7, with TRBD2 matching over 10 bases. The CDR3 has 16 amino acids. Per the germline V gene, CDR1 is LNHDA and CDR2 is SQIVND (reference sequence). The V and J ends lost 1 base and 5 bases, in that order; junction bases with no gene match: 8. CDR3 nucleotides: TGTGCCAGTAGTATAGGAGCGGGGGGGCCGATCCACGAGCAGTACTTC. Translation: CASSIGAGGPIHEQYF.